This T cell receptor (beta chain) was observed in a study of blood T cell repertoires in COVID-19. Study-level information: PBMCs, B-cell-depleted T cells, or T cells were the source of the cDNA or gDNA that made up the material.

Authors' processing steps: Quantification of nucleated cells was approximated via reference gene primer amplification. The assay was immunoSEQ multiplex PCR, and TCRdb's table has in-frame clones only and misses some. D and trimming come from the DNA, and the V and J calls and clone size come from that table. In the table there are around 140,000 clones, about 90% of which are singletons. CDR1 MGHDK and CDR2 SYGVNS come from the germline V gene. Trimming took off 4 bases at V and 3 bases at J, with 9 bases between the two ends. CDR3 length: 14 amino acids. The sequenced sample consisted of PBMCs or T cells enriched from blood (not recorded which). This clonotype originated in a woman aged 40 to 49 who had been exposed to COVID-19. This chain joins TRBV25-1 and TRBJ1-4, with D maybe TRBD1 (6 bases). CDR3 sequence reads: CASSGTAPNEKLFF. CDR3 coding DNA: TGTGCCAGCAGTGGGACAGCCCCTAATGAAAAACTGTTTTTT.